Here is one T cell receptor (beta chain) with its context. Antigen specificity is unknown. Treatment reported: roughly 10-day PBMC culture with coronavirus spike peptide pools or control peptides (ViraFEST assay). The data originate from a study of vaccination and CD4 T cells after COVID-19. Whole-study context: Four females and six males made up the convalescents, with two Hispanic. The interval from dose two to post-vaccine sampling had a median of around 79 days, and it ranged from 14 to 241. Cells were stimulated with overlapping spike peptides from SARS-CoV-2, HCoV-NL63, HCoV-OC43 and HCoV-229E.

Scientists ran DNA taken from cultured CD4+ T cells through the Oncomine TCR Beta short-read assay for sequencing. MiXCR, applied by TCRdb to the PCR reads, yields one record per CDR3 protein. The data show around 20,000 distinct CDR3 sequences, with roughly 42% seen just once and 6.3% held by the top ten. The CDR3 is 12 residues long. Germline V gene data show CDR1 as ENHRY and CDR2 as SYGVKD. The chain links TRBV10-3 to TRBJ1-3; D call uncertain. This clonotype was sampled from a human donor who had recovered from COVID-19. The sample consisted of CD4+ T cells from blood, cultured in vitro, taken before SARS-CoV-2 vaccination. The chain's CDR3 is CATTGSGNTIYF. DNA for the CDR3: TGTGCTACGACGGGCTCTGGAAACACCATATATTTT.